This TCR beta chain emerged from a study of blood T cells in healthy people across ages. A sample-barcoded 5' primer and a J-beta primer mix were used in a second PCR of roughly 7 to 12 cycles. TCRdb fed the 5' RACE reads into MiXCR, producing one record per CDR3 protein. The sample consists of over 500,000 distinct CDR3 sequences, 52% of them appearing once. In its sample, this clonotype was seen a few times. No antigen is known for it. The CDR3 is 15 residues long. The V gene end was trimmed by 4 bases and the J gene end by 6 bases; junction bases not matched to a gene: 6. Points from the study as a whole: Possibly confounding the expanded clonotype changes was the fact that donor CMV status was unknown.

Material: blood. The genes are TRBV12-3 or TRBV12-4 and TRBJ1-6; 7 positions agree with TRBD1. This TCR came from a woman aged 80 or over in good health. CDR3 protein: CASSSTGASNSPLHF. As DNA, the CDR3 is TGTGCCAGCAGTTCAACAGGGGCCTCTAATTCACCCCTCCACTTT.